This TCR beta chain is from a study of response to subunit inactivated influenza vaccine. The ends lost 5 bases at V and 5 bases at J; junction bases unmatched: 7. Germline V gives CDR1 MDHEN, CDR2 SYDVKM. The CDR3 spans 16 residues. Findings and limits, study-wide: Authors suggested that a seasonal influenza vaccination recruits few new T cells each time.

TCRdb processed the RT-PCR reads anew with MiXCR; each CDR3 protein has one entry. Of hundreds of thousands of distinct CDR3 sequences listed, less than 20% are singletons. A few counts support this clonotype. Antigen: not known. The V call is TRBV28, the J call TRBJ1-4; 11 bases fit TRBD1. This clonotype originated in a man aged 50 to 60 who received an inactivated influenza vaccine. The source was PBMCs from blood, collected 11 to 12 days after vaccination. CDR3 region: CASSLWTGGRNEKLFF. The CDR3 region has the DNA TGTGCCAGCAGTCTGTGGACAGGGGGCCGGAATGAAAAACTGTTTTTT.